A selection of T cell receptor beta chains follows, all from one sample in a study of T cell repertoires in cytomegalovirus infection. TCRdb itself ran the reads through MiXCR, one entry per CDR3 protein. The data show approximately 200,000 distinct CDR3 sequences, approximately 22% seen once. Sequencing used CD8+ T cells from PBMCs. Source of these receptors: a human donor in good health (CMV status not recorded). Some clones in this sample may be carry-over from other donors' samples. Both conserved end residues are part of each CDR3. D genes are given only for firm matches. A row's size may be missing; if present it is once, few, many or a size class.

j_call clone_size d_call v_call cdr3_nt cdr3_aa
TRBJ2-2 NA NA TRBV6-2/TRBV6-3 TGTGCCAGCAGTACAACAGGGACGGGGGCCGGGGAGCTGTTTTTT CASSTTGTGAGELFF
TRBJ2-4 NA NA TRBV12-3/TRBV12-4 TGTGCCAGCAGTGTTGTAGGGGACTCCAAAAACATTCAGTACTTC CASSVVGDSKNIQYF
TRBJ1-5 NA NA TRBV6-8 TGTGCCAGCGCATCAGGGGTCGGGCGGCCCCAGCATTTT CASASGVGRPQHF
TRBJ1-1 few TRBD1 TRBV12-3/TRBV12-4 TGTGCCAGCAGTTTTGGGACAGGGGATGATGAAGCTTTCTTT CASSFGTGDDEAFF
TRBJ2-3 NA NA TRBV14 TGTGCCAGCAGTACTACGCGTACGCAGTATTTT CASSTTRTQYF
TRBJ2-1 few NA TRBV2 TGTGCCAGCAGTGAAGCCCCGCTAGGGAATGAGCAGTTCTTC CASSEAPLGNEQFF
TRBJ1-1 many TRBD1 TRBV4-1 TGCGCCAGCAGCCAAGGGCCCCCGGGACAGTCGAACACTGAAGCTTTCTTT CASSQGPPGQSNTEAFF
TRBJ2-7 few NA TRBV28 TGTGCCAGCAGTTCCAATCCTCTAGGGGAAGTCCGGTACGAGCAGTACTTC CASSSNPLGEVRYEQYF
TRBJ1-6 many NA TRBV5-4 TGTGCCAGCGGGGCTAGGGGCTATAATTCACCCCTCCACTTT CASGARGYNSPLHF
TRBJ2-1 NA TRBD2 TRBV2 TGTGCCAGCAGTGGAGGCCCGGGTAGCGGGTACAATGAGCAGTTCTTC CASSGGPGSGYNEQFF
TRBJ1-2 NA NA TRBV29-1 TGCAGCGTTGAAAGGGGCGCGGCCGGGCCCTATGGCTACACCTTC CSVERGAAGPYGYTF
TRBJ1-5 NA NA TRBV6-5 TGTGCCAGCAGTAAGGGGGGTCTTGGTCAGCCCCAGCATTTT CASSKGGLGQPQHF
TRBJ2-7 few NA TRBV7-9 TGTGCCAGCAGCCAGGCGACGGGCGAGCAGTACTTC CASSQATGEQYF
TRBJ2-7 many TRBD1 TRBV7-9 TGTGCCAGTGGGGGGGACAGGGGCGAGCAGTACTTC CASGGDRGEQYF
TRBJ2-5 NA NA TRBV3-1 TGTGCCAGCAGCCAAGGTAGGAGGGCAGACCAAGAGACCCAGTACTTC CASSQGRRADQETQYF
TRBJ1-5 NA NA TRBV20-1 TGCAGTGCTGGGGACGGTTCCTATAGCAATCAGCCCCAGCATTTT CSAGDGSYSNQPQHF
TRBJ2-1 NA NA TRBV12-3/TRBV12-4 TGTGCCAGCAGTCCCGGGGGAACCGGAAATGAGCAGTTCTTC CASSPGGTGNEQFF
TRBJ1-4 many TRBD1 TRBV28 TGTGCCAGCATTGACAGGGGAAATGAAAAACTGTTTTTT CASIDRGNEKLFF
TRBJ2-7 few TRBD2 TRBV6-5 TGTGCCAGCAGTTACGGGGAGGGATCCTACGAGCAGTACTTC CASSYGEGSYEQYF
TRBJ2-7 many TRBD1 TRBV28 TGTGCCAGCAGTTACCGGGACAGCTACGAGCAGTACTTC CASSYRDSYEQYF
TRBJ2-7 many NA TRBV7-9 TGTGCCAGCAGCCAAGAAGGGGATGTCTACGAGCAGTACTTC CASSQEGDVYEQYF
TRBJ1-1 NA NA TRBV2 TGTGCCAGCAGTGACAGGGATCTGGACACTGAAGCTTTCTTT CASSDRDLDTEAFF
TRBJ1-1 NA NA TRBV4-1 TGCGCCAGCAGCCAAGTCTGGGTGAACACTGAAGCTTTCTTT CASSQVWVNTEAFF
TRBJ1-1 many NA TRBV5-6 TGTGCCAGCAGCTTGGGGGCGTCTTCGAACACTGAAGCTTTCTTT CASSLGASSNTEAFF
TRBJ2-2 few TRBD2 TRBV12-3/TRBV12-4 TGTGCCAGCAGTCCGGGACTAGCTAGCACCGGGGAGCTGTTTTTT CASSPGLASTGELFF
TRBJ1-1 NA TRBD1 TRBV27 TGTGCCAGCAGTTTATATTCAGGGGGCCGATCCATGAACACTGAAGCTTTCTTT CASSLYSGGRSMNTEAFF
TRBJ2-1 many NA TRBV7-3 TGTGCCAGCAGCTTAGGGGATTCGCGGCAGTTCTTC CASSLGDSRQFF
TRBJ2-1 NA NA TRBV15 TGTGCCACCAGCAGTAGGTTGAAGGGTGAGGATGAGCAGTTCTTC CATSSRLKGEDEQFF
TRBJ2-2 many NA TRBV15 TGTGCCACCAGCAGAGATTCCCGCACCGGGGAGCTGTTTTTT CATSRDSRTGELFF
TRBJ2-3 NA NA TRBV11-2 TGTGCCAGCAGCTCGGCGAGTTTGGCAAGCACAGATACGCAGTATTTT CASSSASLASTDTQYF
TRBJ1-1 NA TRBD1 TRBV7-4 TGTGCCAGCACCGAAATACCCTCCGGGGCAGGGGGCACTGAAGCTTTCTTT CASTEIPSGAGGTEAFF